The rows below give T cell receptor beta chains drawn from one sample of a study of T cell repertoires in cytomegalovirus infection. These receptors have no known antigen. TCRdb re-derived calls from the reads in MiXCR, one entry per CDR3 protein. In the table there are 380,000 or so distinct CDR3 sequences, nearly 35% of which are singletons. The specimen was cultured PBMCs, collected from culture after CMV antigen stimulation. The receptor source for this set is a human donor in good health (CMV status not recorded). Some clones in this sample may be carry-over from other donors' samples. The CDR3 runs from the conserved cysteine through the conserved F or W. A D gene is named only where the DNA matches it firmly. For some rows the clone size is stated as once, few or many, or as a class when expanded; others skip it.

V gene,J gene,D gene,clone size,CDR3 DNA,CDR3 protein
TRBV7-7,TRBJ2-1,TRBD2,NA,TGTGCTAGCAGCCAACTTAGCGGGAGTGGGAATGAGCAGTTCTTC,CASSQLSGSGNEQFF
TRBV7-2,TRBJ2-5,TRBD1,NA,TGTGCCAGCAGCTGGGACGACAGGGGACGAGAGACCCAGTACTTC,CASSWDDRGRETQYF
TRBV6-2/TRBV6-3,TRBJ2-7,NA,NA,TGTGCCAGCAGCGTTCTACGAGCGACCTCCTACGAGCAGTACTTC,CASSVLRATSYEQYF
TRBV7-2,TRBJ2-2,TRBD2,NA,TGTGCCAGCAGCCAAGCGGGGGCCCTGAACACCGGGGAGCTGTTTTTT,CASSQAGALNTGELFF
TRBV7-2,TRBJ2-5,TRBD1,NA,TGTGCCAGCAGCATTGACAGGGGAAATAAAGAGACCCAGTACTTC,CASSIDRGNKETQYF
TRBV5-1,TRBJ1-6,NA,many,TGCGCCAGCAGCTTGGGTCAGGATAATTCACCCCTCCACTTT,CASSLGQDNSPLHF
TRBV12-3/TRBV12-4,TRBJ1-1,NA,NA,TGTGCCAGCAGCCACCCTACCGGGGGGGCAGGTACTGAAGCTTTCTTT,CASSHPTGGAGTEAFF
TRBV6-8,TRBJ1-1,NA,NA,TGTGCCAGCAGTTACGGGAGGAACGAAGCTTTCTTT,CASSYGRNEAFF
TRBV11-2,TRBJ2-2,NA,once,TGTGCCAGCAGATTCAGGGGCGCCGGGGAGCTGTTTTTT,CASRFRGAGELFF
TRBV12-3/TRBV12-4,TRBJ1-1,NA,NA,TGTGCCAGCAGAACCGGGACTCTGGGCACTGAAGCTTTCTTT,CASRTGTLGTEAFF
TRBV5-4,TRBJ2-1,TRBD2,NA,TGTGCCAGCGCGGGGGAGAACTACAATGAGCAGTTCTTC,CASAGENYNEQFF
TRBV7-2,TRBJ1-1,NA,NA,TGTGCCAGCAGCGTAAGACAGATCATGAACACTGAAGCTTTCTTT,CASSVRQIMNTEAFF
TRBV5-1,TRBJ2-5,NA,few,TGCGCCAGCAGCCCCGGGGACTCCCTGGAGACCCAGTACTTC,CASSPGDSLETQYF
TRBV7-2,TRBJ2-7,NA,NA,TGTGCCAGCAGCTTGGACCCCCAGTTACGCGAGCAGTACTTC,CASSLDPQLREQYF
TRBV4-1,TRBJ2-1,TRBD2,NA,TGCGCCAGCAGCCAGTACGGGTCAACGACTAGCGGGGTCTCCTACAATGAGCAGTTCTTC,CASSQYGSTTSGVSYNEQFF
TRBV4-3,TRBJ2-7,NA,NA,TGCGCCAGCAGCCAAGAGGGACGGGTCGACGAGCAGTACTTC,CASSQEGRVDEQYF
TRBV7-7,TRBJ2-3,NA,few,TGTGCCAGCAGCTTAGGAATAAGAGATACGCAGTATTTT,CASSLGIRDTQYF
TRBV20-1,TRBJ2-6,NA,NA,TGCAGTGCTAGAGACTGGACAGACCTCTCTGGGGCCAACGTCCTGACTTTC,CSARDWTDLSGANVLTF
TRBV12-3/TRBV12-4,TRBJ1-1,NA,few,TGTGCCAGCAGTTTATCAGACACTGAAGCTTTCTTT,CASSLSDTEAFF